A single T cell receptor beta chain is shown here with its context. Its antigen is currently unknown. Looked up from germline, CDR1 is SGDLS and CDR2 is YYNGEE. Deletions cut 0 bases from V and 2 bases from J, with 9 bases between. The CDR3 has 14 amino acids. Positive CCR7 selection of CD45RO-negative cells yielded the naive CD8 cells, and terminally differentiated effector memory CD45RA+ cells were excluded. This sample was included in a study of shared clonotypes between healthy human individuals. General observations from the study: Shared across several donors were around 5% of the naive CD4 clonotypes.

Method: immunoSEQ multiplex PCR; TCRdb's copy keeps in-frame clones and lacks some. The sample includes roughly 770,000 clones, 96% of them seen just once. The chain employs TRBV9 and TRBJ2-7; D unresolved. The receptor's source is a man younger than 45 in good health. Sequences were obtained from naive CD8+ T cells sorted from blood. The CDR3 protein is CASSVEGRAYEQYF. The CDR3 DNA is TGTGCCAGCAGCGTAGAAGGCCGAGCCTACGAGCAGTACTTC.